This TCR beta chain was sequenced for a study of early T cells in non-severe SARS-CoV-2 infection. Looking at the study overall: Sequencing of bulk RNA from unsorted whole blood was done, without chain pairing.

Study-wide results and caveats: Clonotype matching in VDJdb favored anti-spike CD8 responses and did not capture private and CD4 specificities.

The CDR3 is 15 amino acids. The V and J ends lost 2 bases and 5 bases respectively, with 13 bases between them. Germline CDR1 MNHEY, CDR2 SMNVEV (reference sequence). The TCR library protocol attached unique molecular identifiers to the individual cDNA molecules. One entry per CDR3 protein, called by TCRdb with MiXCR from the 5' RACE reads. The data show 99,000 or so distinct CDR3 sequences, 16% seen once. This clonotype came up a few times. Antigen unknown. The rearrangement uses TRBV27 and TRBJ2-1, with D perhaps TRBD1 (5 bases). The clonotype was recovered from an adult who was a healthcare worker with PCR-confirmed SARS-CoV-2 infection or an uninfected control (not recorded which). Sequenced: whole blood. The CDR3: CASSLGQGGHNEQFF. The CDR3 region has the DNA TGTGCCAGCAGTTTAGGACAAGGTGGTCACAATGAGCAGTTCTTC.